One and the same sample provided the 9 T cell receptor beta chains below, sequenced in a study of cytomegalovirus exposure and HLA in healthy donors. The PCR ran on 60 Vbeta and 13 Jbeta primers. Method: immunoSEQ multiplex PCR; TCRdb's copy keeps in-frame clones and lacks some. This table has over 80,000 clones, over 55% appearing once. Sequencing was done on a sample of PBMCs. The origin of the receptors is a woman aged 18-29 years in good health and CMV-seropositive.

The gene calls are TRBV2 and TRBJ2-3, with D unresolved. The CDR3 has 13 amino acids. The germline CDR1 and CDR2 sequences are SNHLY and FYNNEI. Trimming took 4 bases from V and 2 from J, leaving 7 bases between them. CDR3 sequence: CASSARLTDTQYF. DNA of the CDR3: TGTGCCAGCAGTGCCAGACTCACAGATACGCAGTATTTT.

The V gene is TRBV10-3, the J gene TRBJ1-1, with a weak D call TRBD1 (5 bases). V was pared by 9 bases and J by 1 base, with 18 bases between. The CDR3 has 15 amino acids. Germline V CDR1 and CDR2: ENHRY, SYGVKD. CDR3 nucleotides: TGTGCCATTCGGGACTCCGGCGCGACGAACACTGAAGCTTTCTTT. Its protein product is CAIRDSGATNTEAFF.

This clone came up once. The chain recombines TRBV4-1 with TRBJ2-7, with 8 bases fitting TRBD1. Trimming cost V 3 bases and J 3 bases; bases outside gene matches: 4. The germline V gene encodes CDR1 MGHRA and CDR2 YSYEKL. The CDR3 loop spans 14 amino acids. CDR3 region: CASSHRTGNYEQYF. In DNA, the CDR3 is TGCGCCAGCAGCCATAGGACAGGGAACTACGAGCAGTACTTC.

This clone was detected a few times. The chain links TRBV13 to TRBJ2-5, with a weak D call TRBD2 (6 bases). The germline V gene has CDR1 PRHDT and CDR2 FYEKMQ (reference sequence). The CDR3 extends over 16 amino acids. V lost 4 bases and J lost 2, with 17 bases in between. The CDR3 DNA sequence: TGTGCCAGCAGCTGGGGATTAGCGGCCCAGCAAGAGACCCAGTACTTC. Translation gives CASSWGLAAQQETQYF.

This chain connects TRBV9 to TRBJ2-1; D might be TRBD2 (5 bases). This CDR3 is 16 amino acids long. Trimming pared 0 bases from V and 1 base from J, leaving 11 bases between. CDR1 and CDR2 from the germline V gene are SGDLS and YYNGEE. The CDR3 DNA sequence: TGTGCCAGCAGCGTAGCTAGCACCGCATCCTACAATGAGCAGTTCTTC. This gives the protein CASSVASTASYNEQFF.

The rearrangement joins TRBV5-6 to TRBJ2-1, with 12 bases fitting TRBD2. Germline trimming cut 4 bases from V and 8 bases from J; bases unmatched to any gene: 7. The CDR3 extends over 15 amino acids. Germline assignment: CDR1 SGHDT and CDR2 YYEEEE. The CDR3 bases are TGTGCCAGCAGCCCTCTAGCGGGGGGGCGGGATGAGCAGTTCTTC. Encoded protein: CASSPLAGGRDEQFF.

V and J are TRBV20-1 and TRBJ2-3; tentative D call: TRBD1 (5 bases). Germline CDR1 is DFQATT and CDR2 is SNEGSKA (reference sequence). Trimming pared 6 bases from V and 5 bases from J, leaving 9 bases between. The CDR3 has 11 amino acids. The CDR3 DNA reads as TGCAGTGCCCTGCAGGGAGATACGCAGTATTTT. Residues: CSALQGDTQYF.

About this clone itself: Sequence at one end of the junction differs from germline and may be a read error. The chain carries TRBV4-1 and TRBJ1-1; no reliable D call. The length of the CDR3 is 14 residues. CDR1 and CDR2 (germline): MGHRA, YSYEKL. The CDR3 DNA follows: TGCGCCAGCCGCCAGGAGAGCATGAACACTGAAGCTTTCTTT. Translation gives CASRQESMNTEAFF.

The chain has TRBV19 and TRBJ2-2; the D is unclear. Germline V gene data show CDR1 as LNHDA and CDR2 as SQIVND (reference sequence). Trimming cost V 3 bases and J 6 bases, with 14 bases left between them. This CDR3 spans 15 amino acids. The CDR3 protein is CASSISLPYSGELFF. CDR3 in DNA: TGTGCCAGTAGTATTAGTCTCCCCTATTCCGGGGAGCTGTTTTTT.